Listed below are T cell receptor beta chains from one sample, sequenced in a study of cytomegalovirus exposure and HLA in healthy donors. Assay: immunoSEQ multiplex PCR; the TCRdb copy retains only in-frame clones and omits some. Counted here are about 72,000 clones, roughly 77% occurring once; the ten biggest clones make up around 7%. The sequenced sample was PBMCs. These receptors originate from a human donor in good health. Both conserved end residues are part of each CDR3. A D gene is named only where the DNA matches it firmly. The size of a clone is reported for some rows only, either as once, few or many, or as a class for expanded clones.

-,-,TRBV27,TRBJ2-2,CASSLRFTGELFF,TGTGCCAGCAGTTTACGGTTCACCGGGGAGCTGTTTTTT
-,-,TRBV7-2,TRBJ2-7,CASSLNRVGEQYF,TGTGCCAGCAGCTTAAACAGGGTGGGCGAGCAGTACTTC
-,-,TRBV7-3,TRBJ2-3,CASSFQGTDTQYF,TGTGCCAGCAGCTTCCAGGGCACAGATACGCAGTATTTT
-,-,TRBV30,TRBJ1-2,CAWGPAGFYGYTF,TGTGCCTGGGGTCCCGCGGGCTTCTATGGCTACACCTTC
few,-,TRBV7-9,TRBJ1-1,CASSPRADSGTEAFF,TGTGCCAGCAGTCCAAGGGCGGACAGCGGAACTGAAGCTTTCTTT
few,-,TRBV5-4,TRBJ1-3,CASSLGAGSGNTIYF,TGTGCCAGCAGCTTGGGGGCGGGTTCTGGAAACACCATATATTTT
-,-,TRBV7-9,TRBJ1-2,CASSFSRSRRTNYGYPF,TGTGCCAGCAGCTTCTCCCGGTCCCGGAGGACTAACTATGGCTACCCCTTC
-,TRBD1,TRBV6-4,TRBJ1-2,CASRQDRGPYGYTF,TGTGCCAGCCGCCAGGACAGGGGGCCCTATGGCTACACCTTC
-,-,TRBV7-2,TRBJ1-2,CASSLADSQIFYGYTF,TGTGCCAGCAGCTTAGCGGACAGCCAGATTTTCTATGGCTACACCTTC
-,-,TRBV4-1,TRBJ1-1,CASSLLGRGAAEAFF,TGCGCCAGCAGCCTCCTGGGACGGGGGGCGGCTGAAGCTTTCTTT
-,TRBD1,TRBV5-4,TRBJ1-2,CASSLLGGRGYTF,TGTGCCAGCAGCTTACTAGGGGGCCGTGGCTACACCTTC
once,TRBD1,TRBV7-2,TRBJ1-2,CASSSSRGRGYGYTF,TGTGCCAGCAGCTCCTCCAGGGGGCGCGGCTATGGCTACACCTTC
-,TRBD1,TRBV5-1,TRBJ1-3,CASSSQGALGGNTIYF,TGCGCCAGCAGTTCGCAGGGGGCGCTGGGTGGAAACACCATATATTTT
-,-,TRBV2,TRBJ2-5,CATRREPQETQYF,TGTGCCACCCGCCGGGAGCCCCAAGAGACCCAGTACTTC
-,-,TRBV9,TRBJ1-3,CASSARHEQGSGNTIYF,TGTGCCAGTAGCGCCCGCCACGAACAGGGTTCTGGAAACACCATATATTTT
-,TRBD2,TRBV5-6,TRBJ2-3,CASSPSGGATDTQYF,TGTGCCAGCAGTCCTAGCGGGGGGGCCACAGATACGCAGTATTTT
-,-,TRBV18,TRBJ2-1,CASSPQQRSYNEQFF,TGTGCCAGCTCACCCCAGCAGCGCTCCTACAATGAGCAGTTCTTC
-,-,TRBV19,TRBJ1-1,CASSILGGSDEAFF,TGTGCCAGTAGTATTTTAGGAGGGTCCGATGAAGCTTTCTTT
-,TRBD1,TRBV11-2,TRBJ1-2,CASSDALDRYSYGYTF,TGTGCCAGCAGCGATGCCCTGGACAGGTATAGCTATGGCTACACCTTC
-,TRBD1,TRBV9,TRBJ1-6,CASSGSGDRVSPLHF,TGTGCCAGCAGCGGAAGTGGGGACAGAGTCTCACCCCTCCACTTT
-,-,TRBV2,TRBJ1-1,CASAAQSRNTEAFF,TGTGCCAGCGCCGCACAGTCCCGGAACACTGAAGCTTTCTTT
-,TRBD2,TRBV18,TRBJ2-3,CASSTTSGGLDTQYF,TGTGCCAGCTCAACCACTAGCGGGGGGCTGGATACGCAGTATTTT
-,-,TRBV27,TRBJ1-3,CASSPYSGESGNTIYF,TGTGCCAGCAGTCCCTATTCCGGGGAGTCTGGAAACACCATATATTTT
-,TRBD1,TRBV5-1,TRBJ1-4,CASSYGTDNEKLFF,TGCGCCAGCAGCTACGGGACAGATAATGAAAAACTGTTTTTT
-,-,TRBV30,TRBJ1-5,CAWSVQQNQPQHF,TGTGCCTGGAGTGTACAGCAAAATCAGCCCCAGCATTTT
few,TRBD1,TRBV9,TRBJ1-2,CASSLLGQTNYGYTF,TGTGCCAGCAGCTTACTGGGACAGACCAACTATGGCTACACCTTC
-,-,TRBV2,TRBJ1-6,CASTTQVGGYNSPLHF,TGTGCCAGCACTACTCAAGTAGGGGGCTATAATTCACCCCTCCACTTT
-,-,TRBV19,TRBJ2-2,CASRWGAGELFF,TGTGCCAGTAGGTGGGGGGCCGGGGAGCTGTTTTTT
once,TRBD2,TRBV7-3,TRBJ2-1,CASSLAGGNNEQFF,TGTGCCAGCAGCTTAGCGGGGGGCAACAATGAGCAGTTCTTC
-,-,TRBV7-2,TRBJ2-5,CASSLKRGETQYF,TGTGCCAGCAGCCTGAAGCGCGGAGAGACCCAGTACTTC
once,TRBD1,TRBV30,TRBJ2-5,CALGTGVDYRQETQYF,TGTGCCCTTGGGACAGGGGTTGATTATCGGCAAGAGACCCAGTACTTC